This T cell receptor beta chain was recorded in a study of breast tumors, draining lymph nodes, adjacent tissues. The lymph nodes were axillary draining lymph nodes from breast cancer patients. This clonotype was recorded a few times. A read error may be the cause here, since a much bigger clone is one base away. TCRdb independently ran MiXCR on the multiplex PCR reads; one entry per CDR3 protein. The repertoire holds 200,000 to 300,000 distinct CDR3 sequences, with around 30% as singletons. This sequence was found in a female donor with breast cancer. Some clones in this sample may be carry-over from other donors' samples. Sequenced: axillary lymph node tissue.

The CDR3 nucleotides are TGTGCCAGCAGCTCTAGGCGGCCCCGAGAGACCCAGTACTTC. Translating gives CASSSRRPRETQYF. V usage is TRBV7-9 and J usage is TRBJ2-5; D gene ambiguous. V lost 4 bases, J lost 4 bases, and 13 bases lay in between. CDR1 is SEHNR, CDR2 FQNEAQ, per germline (reference sequence). The CDR3 totals 14 residues.